The 5 T cell receptor beta chains listed next were all sequenced from one sample in a study of T cells in women clearing cervical HPV infection. Here immunoSEQ multiplex PCR was the method, and the copy in TCRdb shows in-frame clones only, minus some. The specimen's table records around 30,000 clones. The sample taken for sequencing was blood buffy coat. The source of these receptors is a woman aged 18 to 75 with a cervical HPV16 infection that either progressed to CIN3+ or cleared (not recorded which).

In regard to this clone: The DNA ends 3 residues before the CDR3 does, and the rest of the CDR3 is filled in from the germline J gene. V and J are TRBV18 and TRBJ2-1, with a possible D match to TRBD2 (5 bases). Germline-derived CDR1 and CDR2 are KGHSH and LQKENI. Deletions cut 2 bases from V and 0 bases from J, with 8 bases between. This CDR3 has 15 residues. CDR3 in amino acids: CASSPVASSYNEQFF. CDR3 bases read: TGTGCCAGCTCACCAGTAGCGAGCTCCTACAATGAG.

Turning to this clone: The read gets to within 3 residues of the CDR3 end, and the germline J gene fills in the rest. This chain joins TRBV2 and TRBJ1-2, with D maybe TRBD1 (5 bases). CDR1 is SNHLY and CDR2 is FYNNEI in the germline V gene. With 6 bases removed from V and 2 bases from J, the gap between germline ends came to 13 bases. This CDR3 comprises 14 residues. The CDR3 region is CASRREGRNYGYTF. The CDR3 DNA, read in part, is TGTGCCAGCAGGAGGGAGGGGAGGAACTATGGC.

Turning to this clone: The read stops 3 residues short of the end of the CDR3; the missing end is completed from the germline J gene. This chain uses TRBV30 with TRBJ2-5; 9 bases map to TRBD2. The V gene's germline CDR1 is GTSNPN and CDR2 SVGIG (reference sequence). The CDR3 covers 14 residues. After removal of 2 bases from V and 2 bases from J, the junction contained 3 bases not matched to a gene. The CDR3 loop is CAWSTLAGQETQYF. The part of the CDR3 DNA that was read is TGTGCCTGGAGTACTCTAGCGGGGCAAGAGACC.

In the case of this clone: The CDR3 end is not reached by the read, which stops 3 residues before it; the germline J gene fills it in. V gene TRBV18 combines with J gene TRBJ2-7; 15 nucleotides align to TRBD2. V shed 5 bases, J shed 5 bases, and the junction held 4 bases outside the gene matches. The CDR3 contains 15 residues. Germline loops: CDR1 KGHSH, CDR2 LQKENI. The part of the CDR3 DNA that was read is TGTGCCAGCTCATCGGGGACTAGCGGGAGGAACGAG. Residues: CASSSGTSGRNE. The entire CDR3 protein is CASSSGTSGRNEQYF.

Of note for this clone: Mismatch with germline at one junction end may stem from a read error. The read finishes 3 residues shy of the CDR3 end, and the germline J gene is used to complete it. Distinct nucleotide sequences in the sample also encode this CDR3. The chain carries TRBV2 and TRBJ1-3; a possible D gene is TRBD1 (5 bases). In germline, CDR1 is SNHLY, CDR2 FYNNEI. CDR3 length: 15 amino acids. The CDR3 DNA, read in part, is TGTGCCAGCAGGGAGAGGGGTAACTCTGGAAACACG. Translation gives CASRERGNSGNT. The full CDR3 is CASRERGNSGNTIYF.